This T cell receptor (beta chain) was obtained from a study of CD8+ T cells in alopecia areata. Sequencing templates came from extracted RNA that was reverse transcribed into cDNA. Sequenced by immunoSEQ multiplex PCR; TCRdb stores in-frame clones only, minus some. The table lists about 190,000 clones, 50% to 60% of them singletons. As to treatment: oral pan-JAK inhibitor, 5-10 mg twice daily. Germline CDR1 GTSNPN, CDR2 SVGIG (reference sequence). Trimming removed 3 bases from V and 5 bases from J; junction bases left unmatched: 4. The CDR3 totals 13 residues. This clone was found a few times. Sequenced material: CD4+ T cells sorted from blood, taken at week 4, from a patient treated with tofacitinib. The TCR originated in a human donor with alopecia areata. The V gene is TRBV30, the J gene TRBJ2-5, with 9 bases lining up with TRBD2. CDR3 DNA: TGTGCCTGGAGCCCCGGACTAGCGGAGACCCAGTACTTC. Protein product: CAWSPGLAETQYF. The full variable domain, its missing parts supplied by reference TRBV30 and TRBJ2-5, is SQTIHQWPATLVQPVGSPLSLECTVEGTSNPNLYWYRQAAGRGLQLLFYSVGIGQISSEVPQNLSASRPQDRQFILSSKKLLLSDSGFYLCAWSPGLAETQYFGPGTRLLVL.